What follows is one TCR beta chain and its context. Profiling relied on immunoSEQ multiplex PCR, and the TCRdb table lists in-frame clones only, not all of them. Here the sample spans 300,000 to 400,000 clones, approximately 90% being singletons. The junction had 6 bases not matched to a gene; V was cut back by 2 bases and J by 7 bases. Germline CDR1 is MGHDK and CDR2 is SYGVNS. The CDR3 runs to 15 residues. This record belongs to a study of blood T cell repertoires in COVID-19. Cohort allocation depended upon clinical history that participants reported. The sample taken for sequencing was PBMCs or T cells enriched from blood (not recorded which). This clonotype was obtained from a man younger than 35 who had recovered from COVID-19. The chain uses TRBV25-1 and TRBJ2-2; 8 bases map to TRBD1. The CDR3 sequence: CASSEHRGSGGELFF. As DNA, the CDR3 is TGTGCCAGCAGTGAACACAGGGGGTCTGGCGGGGAGCTGTTTTTT.